These 28 T cell receptor beta chains were sequenced from one sample in a study of shared clonotypes between healthy human individuals (dated by TCRdb to 2019 to 2021). Libraries came from the immunoSEQ multiplex PCR assay. Drawn from immuneACCESS, this table holds only the in-frame rearrangements with V and J called that TCRdb kept. Clones are partly lost; checked studies trace under half to an unresolved V gene and leave the rest unexplained. The sample table lists some 1,900,000 clones, about 95% of them with a count of one. The ten most abundant clones make up less than 1.5% of the sample. For the CD8 naive samples, CD45RO-negative cells were positively selected for CCR7, yielding a CD45RA+CCR7+ population from which TemRA cells were excluded. Material for sequencing was naive CD8+ T cells sorted from blood. The sample's cell subset or site label is to be understood as: CD45RA+CCR7+. These receptors all come from a man aged 18-30 years in good health.

The chain recombines TRBV5-1 with TRBJ2-7; D might be TRBD2 (6 bases). V lost 5 bases to trimming and J lost 5 bases, with 20 bases between them. Germline lookup yields CDR1 SGHRS and CDR2 YFSETQ. This CDR3 has 15 amino acids. CDR3 nucleotide sequence: TGCGCCAGCAGTCTCTTCGGGGGTACGGACCACGAGCAGTACTTC. Translating it yields CASSLFGGTDHEQYF.

The chain has TRBV5-6 and TRBJ2-7, with 8 bases identical to TRBD1. The V gene end was trimmed by 4 bases and the J gene end by 2 bases; junction bases not matched to a gene: 2. Germline V lookup: CDR1 SGHDT, CDR2 YYEEEE. The CDR3 has 13 amino acids. The CDR3 region is CASSQQGAYEQYF. Here the CDR3 DNA reads TGTGCCAGCAGCCAACAGGGGGCCTACGAGCAGTACTTC. The variable domain in full, with the rest retrieved from reference TRBV5-6 and TRBJ2-7, is DAGVTQSPTHLIKTRGQQVTLRCSPKSGHDTVSWYQQALGQGPQFIFQYYEEEERQRGNFPDRFSGHQFPNYSSELNVNALLLGDSALYLCASSQQGAYEQYFGPGTRLTVT.

V usage is TRBV4-3 and J usage is TRBJ2-7; TRBD2 might be the D (5 bases). This CDR3 is built from 16 residues. The germline V gene has CDR1 LGHNA and CDR2 YSLEER. V lost 1 base to trimming and J lost 3 bases, with 16 bases between them. The CDR3 DNA follows: TGCGCCAGCAGCCAAGCGCCGGGGATTGACGTCTACGAGCAGTACTTC. This gives the protein CASSQAPGIDVYEQYF.

To note about this clone: A read error may account for a junction end that differs from germline. The chain recombines TRBV6-1 with TRBJ2-7; D not certain. Germline-derived CDR1 and CDR2 are MNHNS and SASEGT. The CDR3 is 17 amino acids. CDR3 in amino acids: CASSEATSTWSSDEQYF. Here the CDR3 DNA reads TGTGCCAGCAGTGAAGCTACTTCGACGTGGTCCTCCGACGAGCAGTACTTC.

With regard to this clone: The sample carries other DNA sequences with the same CDR3. The chain recombines TRBV7-9 with TRBJ1-4, with a weak D call TRBD1 (6 bases). This CDR3 region has 12 residues. Trimming took 6 bases from V and 8 from J, leaving 10 bases between them. Looked up from germline, CDR1 is SEHNR and CDR2 is FQNEAQ (reference sequence). CDR3 loop: CASSPDREKLFF. CDR3 nucleotides: TGTGCCAGCAGTCCCGACAGGGAAAAACTGTTTTTT.

This rearrangement joins TRBV5-1 to TRBJ2-2; TRBD2 agrees at 8 bases. J gave up 1 base and V 4 bases, and 6 bases lay outside the gene matches. In germline, CDR1 is SGHRS, CDR2 YFSETQ. This CDR3 has 16 amino acids. In DNA, the CDR3 is TGCGCCAGCAGCCCCGGGGGGGCGGAGAACACCGGGGAGCTGTTTTTT. It translates to CASSPGGAENTGELFF.

This rearrangement joins TRBV5-1 to TRBJ2-1, with 9 bases lining up with TRBD2. CDR3 length equals 17 residues. The V and J ends lost 0 bases and 0 bases, in that order; junction bases with no gene match: 4. Germline loops: CDR1 SGHRS, CDR2 YFSETQ. CDR3 sequence reads: CASSLDYSGSSYNEQFF. The CDR3, as DNA: TGCGCCAGCAGCTTGGATTATAGCGGGAGCTCCTACAATGAGCAGTTCTTC.

The rearrangement uses TRBV30 and TRBJ2-7; TRBD2 might be the D (6 bases). CDR1 is GTSNPN and CDR2 is SVGIG in the germline V gene (reference sequence). Deletions cut 2 bases from V and 3 bases from J, with 11 bases between. The length of the CDR3 is 13 residues. The CDR3 sequence: CAWSIWEDYEQYF. The DNA of the CDR3 is TGTGCCTGGAGTATATGGGAGGACTACGAGCAGTACTTC.

The V call is TRBV27, the J call TRBJ2-1; 7 bases line up with TRBD1. Losses at the gene ends were 6 bases for V and 8 bases for J; bases not matched to a gene: 7. CDR3 size: 13 residues. Germline loops: CDR1 MNHEY, CDR2 SMNVEV (reference sequence). The CDR3: CASSHRGGDEQFF. The CDR3 DNA reads as TGTGCCAGCAGCCACCGAGGGGGCGATGAGCAGTTCTTC.

Concerning this clone itself: In the same sample, other DNA sequences code for this CDR3. This chain joins TRBV7-9 and TRBJ2-6, with D possibly being TRBD2 (5 bases). This CDR3 spans 15 amino acids. V was shortened by 1 base and J by 1 base, with 5 bases between the two germline ends. CDR1 and CDR2 from the germline V gene are SEHNR and FQNEAQ (reference sequence). The CDR3 nucleotides are TGTGCCAGCAGCTTAGGCGGGTCTGGGGCCAACGTCCTGACTTTC. This sequence encodes CASSLGGSGANVLTF. Combining the CDR3 with reference TRBV7-9 and TRBJ2-6 gives the whole variable domain DTGVSQNPRHKITKRGQNVTFRCDPISEHNRLYWYRQTLGQGPEFLTYFQNEAQLEKSRLLSDRFSAERPKGSFSTLEIQRTEQGDSAMYLCASSLGGSGANVLTFGAGSRLTVL.

The gene calls are TRBV2 and TRBJ1-5; TRBD1 might be the D (6 bases). Between the trimmed V and J ends, which lost 10 bases and 0 bases, there was a span of 16 bases. The CDR3 spans 15 residues. Germline V gene sequence: CDR1 SNHLY, CDR2 FYNNEI. CDR3 in amino acids: CATQGGTYSNQPQHF. Written as DNA, the CDR3 is TGTGCCACCCAAGGGGGGACATATAGCAATCAGCCCCAGCATTTT.

This clone appeared once. The chain has TRBV19 and TRBJ2-2, with D tentatively TRBD2 (5 bases). CDR1 and CDR2 (germline): LNHDA, SQIVND (reference sequence). The CDR3 is 12 amino acids. V shed 10 bases and J shed 6 bases, with 12 bases lying between them. CDR3 sequence (DNA): TGTGCCATCCTCGGGGAAGCCGGGGAGCTGTTTTTT. Its translation is CAILGEAGELFF.

Written as DNA, the CDR3 is TGTGCCAGCAGCTTACAGGGGGCAGGTCACACTGAAGCTTTCTTT. It is translated as CASSLQGAGHTEAFF. The chain links TRBV13 to TRBJ1-1; 8 positions agree with TRBD1. This CDR3 has 15 residues. Per germline, CDR1 PRHDT and CDR2 FYEKMQ (reference sequence). V trimming: 2 bases; J trimming: 3 bases; junction bases outside the gene matches: 5.

The rearrangement uses TRBV11-2 and TRBJ2-7; 12 bases agree with TRBD2. The CDR3 covers 17 residues. Germline CDR1 reads SGHAT; CDR2 reads FQNNGV. J lost 0 bases, V lost 4 bases, and 7 bases had no gene match. CDR3 region: CASSSTSGGFSSYEQYF. CDR3 DNA sequence: TGTGCCAGCAGCTCGACTAGCGGGGGCTTCAGCTCCTACGAGCAGTACTTC.

The chain is built from TRBV5-6 and TRBJ2-1, with TRBD2 identical over 10 bases. The CDR3 has 15 amino acids. V was pared by 5 bases and J by 0 bases, with 2 bases of the junction left unmatched. The germline V gene has CDR1 SGHDT and CDR2 YYEEEE. CDR3 loop: CASRIAGGSYNEQFF. The CDR3, as DNA: TGTGCCAGCAGGATAGCGGGAGGCTCCTACAATGAGCAGTTCTTC.

This rearrangement joins TRBV6-5 to TRBJ2-5, with 9 bases fitting TRBD1. There are 16 residues in the CDR3. Trimming at V came to 0 bases and at J to 5 bases, leaving 7 bases not matched to a gene. CDR1 MNHEY and CDR2 SVGAGI come from the germline V gene. The CDR3 protein is CASSYSGTGIFETQYF. CDR3 coding DNA: TGTGCCAGCAGTTACTCAGGGACAGGGATTTTCGAGACCCAGTACTTC.

Regarding this clone: The sample has other DNA sequences that encode this CDR3 too. The chain has TRBV5-1 and TRBJ1-1; 10 nucleotides agree with TRBD1. The CDR3 loop spans 14 amino acids. Germline values: CDR1 SGHRS, CDR2 YFSETQ. With 0 bases clipped from V and 7 bases from J, the junction kept 3 bases outside the gene matches. The CDR3: CASSLGQGAGEAFF. CDR3 nucleotides: TGCGCCAGCAGCTTGGGACAGGGGGCCGGTGAAGCTTTCTTT.

The chain links TRBV30 to TRBJ2-7, with 7 nucleotides matching TRBD1. The germline V gene has CDR1 GTSNPN and CDR2 SVGIG (reference sequence). The CDR3 has 15 amino acids. V lost 0 bases to trimming and J lost 3 bases; unmatched junction nucleotides: 8. The CDR3 reads CAWSVEQGRNYEQYF. CDR3 DNA: TGTGCCTGGAGTGTAGAACAGGGGCGTAACTACGAGCAGTACTTC.

V gene TRBV13 combines with J gene TRBJ2-7; 10 bases fit TRBD2. After removal of 1 base from V and 6 bases from J, the junction contained 6 bases not matched to a gene. Germline loops: CDR1 PRHDT, CDR2 FYEKMQ (reference sequence). This CDR3 has 15 residues. The CDR3 protein is CASSLEAGGDTEQYF. CDR3 DNA sequence: TGTGCCAGCAGCTTAGAAGCGGGGGGGGATACCGAGCAGTACTTC.

V and J are TRBV7-9 and TRBJ2-1; 8 positions match TRBD2. The CDR3 has 16 residues. CDR1 and CDR2 from the germline V gene are SEHNR and FQNEAQ (reference sequence). The ends lost 4 bases at V and 8 bases at J; junction bases unmatched: 13. The CDR3 is CASSSPRSGSFDEQFF. Written as DNA, the CDR3 is TGTGCCAGCAGCTCCCCCCGCAGCGGGAGTTTCGATGAGCAGTTCTTC.

The chain links TRBV5-6 to TRBJ1-1; no clear D gene. CDR1 is SGHDT and CDR2 is YYEEEE in the germline V gene. The CDR3 totals 17 residues. V gave up 1 base and J gave up 2 bases, with 18 bases separating them. The DNA of the CDR3 is TGTGCCAGCAGCTTGAAATCTAGTAATTGGGGTAACACTGAAGCTTTCTTT. Its protein product is CASSLKSSNWGNTEAFF.

Concerning this clone: The same CDR3 is also encoded by other DNA sequences in this sample. The V call is TRBV2, the J call TRBJ2-7; 8 bases map to TRBD1. This CDR3 region has 13 residues. J gave up 3 bases and V 3 bases, and 1 base lay outside the gene matches. The germline gives CDR1 SNHLY, CDR2 FYNNEI. CDR3: CASSEDRVYEQYF. The CDR3 DNA follows: TGTGCCAGCAGTGAGGACAGGGTCTACGAGCAGTACTTC. The variable domain in full, completed from reference TRBV2 and TRBJ2-7, reads EPEVTQTPSHQVTQMGQEVILRCVPISNHLYFYWYRQILGQKVEFLVSFYNNEISEKSEIFDDQFSVERPDGSNFTLKIRSTKLEDSAMYFCASSEDRVYEQYFGPGTRLTVT.

Concerning this clone: The same CDR3 also results from other DNA sequences found in this sample. The chain recombines TRBV5-4 with TRBJ2-3; D unclear. CDR1 is SGHNT and CDR2 is YYREEE in the germline V gene (reference sequence). V lost 1 base and J 1 base, leaving 4 bases between the germline ends. This CDR3 comprises 13 residues. CDR3 sequence (DNA): TGTGCCAGCAGCTTGTGGGGCACAGATACGCAGTATTTT. Residues: CASSLWGTDTQYF.

This clone is a singleton in its sample. Other DNA sequences in this specimen translate into the identical CDR3. V is TRBV27 and J is TRBJ1-2; D not resolved. V lost 0 bases, J lost 5 bases, and 4 bases lay in between. CDR3 size: 12 residues. Germline V lookup: CDR1 MNHEY, CDR2 SMNVEV (reference sequence). For the CDR3, the DNA is TGTGCCAGCAGTTTATCCGGATATGGCTACACCTTC. Translated: CASSLSGYGYTF.

The V call is TRBV19, the J call TRBJ1-1; 8 bases fit TRBD1. This CDR3 region has 13 residues. The germline gives CDR1 LNHDA, CDR2 SQIVND (reference sequence). The V segment lost 5 bases and the J segment 3 bases; nucleotides outside the gene matches: 2. The CDR3 is CASSPGGHTEAFF. In nucleotides, the CDR3 is TGTGCCAGTAGTCCAGGGGGCCACACTGAAGCTTTCTTT.

The chain couples TRBV4-3 to TRBJ2-1; 10 bases line up with TRBD2. Germline loops: CDR1 LGHNA, CDR2 YSLEER. CDR3 length equals 18 residues. V lost 0 bases, J lost 3 bases, and 8 bases stayed unmatched. CDR3 in DNA: TGCGCCAGCAGCCAAGACAGGACTAGCGGTCACAACTACAATGAGCAGTTCTTC. Translation: CASSQDRTSGHNYNEQFF.

This chain joins TRBV4-3 and TRBJ1-1, with D hard to call. The CDR3 is 16 residues long. Germline CDR1 reads LGHNA; CDR2 reads YSLEER. Trimming removed 0 bases from V and 4 bases from J, with 15 bases in between. This CDR3 is CASSQDGQEDSTEAFF. The CDR3 coding sequence is TGCGCCAGCAGCCAAGATGGTCAGGAGGATAGCACTGAAGCTTTCTTT.

V gene TRBV27 combines with J gene TRBJ2-2; D unresolved. Trimming stripped 5 bases from V and 0 bases from J, with 16 bases between. Per the germline V gene, CDR1 is MNHEY and CDR2 is SMNVEV (reference sequence). The CDR3 has 17 residues. CDR3 sequence (DNA): TGTGCCAGCAGTCCCGACGGAATAGCAGCGAACACCGGGGAGCTGTTTTTT. Its protein product is CASSPDGIAANTGELFF.